This T cell receptor (beta chain) was documented in a study of blood T cell repertoires in COVID-19. Authors' processing steps: By means of reference gene primer amplification, nucleated cell counts were estimated. TCRdb's table, derived via immunoSEQ multiplex PCR, lists solely in-frame clones and lacks some. D and trimming come from the DNA, and the V and J calls and clone size come from that table. The sample shows approximately 230,000 clones, around nine tenths of them seen only once. Germline loops: CDR1 LGHNT, CDR2 FRNRAP. V dropped 6 bases and J dropped 7 bases, with 10 bases sitting between them. This CDR3 region has 12 residues.

This clonotype originated in a man younger than 35 with active or convalescent COVID-19. The specimen was peripheral blood. The V gene is TRBV12-5, the J gene TRBJ2-1; D unclear. For the CDR3, the DNA is TGTGCTAGTGGACTTACCGGGAATGAGCAGTTCTTC. Translating gives CASGLTGNEQFF.